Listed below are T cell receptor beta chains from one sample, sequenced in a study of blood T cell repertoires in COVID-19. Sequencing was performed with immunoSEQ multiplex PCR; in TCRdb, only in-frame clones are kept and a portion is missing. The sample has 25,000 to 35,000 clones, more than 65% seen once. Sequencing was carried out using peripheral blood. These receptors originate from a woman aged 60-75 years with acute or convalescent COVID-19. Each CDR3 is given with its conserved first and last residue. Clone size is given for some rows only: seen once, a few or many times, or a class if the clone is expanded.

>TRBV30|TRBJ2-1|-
CAWYTGTGANNEQFF
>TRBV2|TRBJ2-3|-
CASRGTSGGHTDTQYF
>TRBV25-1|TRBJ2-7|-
CASGTGISYEQYF
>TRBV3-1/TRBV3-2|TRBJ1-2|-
CASSRLGGYGYTF
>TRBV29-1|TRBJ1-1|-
CSAARMGSEAFF
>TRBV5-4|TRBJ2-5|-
CASSFHQIGETQYF
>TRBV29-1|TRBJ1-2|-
CSAGTVNGYTF
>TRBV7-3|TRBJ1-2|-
CASSPGQRPYGYTF
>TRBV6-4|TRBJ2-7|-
CASVLGLVIYEQYF
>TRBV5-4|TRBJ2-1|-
CASTPGQGYNEQFF
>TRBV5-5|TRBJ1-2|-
CASSLIQDFYGYTF
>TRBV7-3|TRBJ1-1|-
CASSLQRGNTEAFF
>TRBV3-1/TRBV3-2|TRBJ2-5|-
CASSQSWTSGEETQYF
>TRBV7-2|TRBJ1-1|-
CASSFLGANTEAFF
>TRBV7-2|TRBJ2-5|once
CAEGTSGAQETQYF
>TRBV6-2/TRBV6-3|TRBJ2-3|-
CASSSRGRGATDTQYF
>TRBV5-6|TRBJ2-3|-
CASSLATDTQYF
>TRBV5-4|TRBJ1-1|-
CASSWTPWTEAFF
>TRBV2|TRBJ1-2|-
CASSPGTGNYGYTF
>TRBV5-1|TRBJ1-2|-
CASSLVAGANYGYTF
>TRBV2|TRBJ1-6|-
CASKLYPPLHF
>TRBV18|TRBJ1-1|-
CASSPIQGAPNTEAFF
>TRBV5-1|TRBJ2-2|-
CASSLIAGHTGELFF
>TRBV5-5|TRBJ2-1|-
CASSSRGAAGGREQFF
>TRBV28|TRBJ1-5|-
CASRKTGQYSNQPQHF
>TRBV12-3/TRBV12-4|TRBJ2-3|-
CASHRVLPDTQYF
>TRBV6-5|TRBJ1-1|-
CASSSLDRMGTEAFF
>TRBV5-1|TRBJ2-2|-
CASEITGELFF
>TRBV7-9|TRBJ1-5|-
CASSGTGVYNQPQHF
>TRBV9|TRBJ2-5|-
CASSPVQETQYF